This T cell receptor beta chain was recovered during a study of T cells expressing NK-cell markers. TCRdb reprocessed the 5' RACE reads; each CDR3 protein has one entry and no DNA is given. The sample table includes roughly 420,000 distinct CDR3 sequences. There are 14 residues in the CDR3. From germline, CDR1 is SNHLY and CDR2 FYNNEI. The receptor was isolated from a woman between 18 and 70 years old in good health. The chain uses TRBV2 and TRBJ2-3; absent DNA, TCRdb's TRBD2 call cannot be checked. The specimen was blood T cells: a sorted CD56 or NKG2C T cell subset, CD4+ or CD8+ T cells, or bulk PBMC T cells (not recorded which). The chain's CDR3 is CASRKRGLTDTQYF.